These T cell receptor beta chains were read from a single sample in a study of T-cell reconstitution after alpha-beta-depleted transplantation in children. TCRdb re-analysed the PCR reads in MiXCR, keeping a single row per CDR3 protein. The sample includes about 830,000 distinct CDR3 sequences, roughly 15% seen only once; the top ten take roughly 4.8%. Sample: PBMCs, mostly from graft donor cells, taken 360 days after TCRalphabeta/CD19-depleted stem cell transplant. The receptors derive from a male patient between 10 and 17 years old who had a stem cell transplant for acute lymphoblastic leukemia, so the T cells may come from the graft donor. Both conserved end residues are part of each CDR3. D genes are given only for firm matches. Clone size is given for some rows only: seen once, a few or many times, or a class if the clone is expanded.

J: TRBJ2-1
D: TRBD1
V: TRBV9
size: many
length: 14
CDR3: CASSPGQGTVEQFF
DNA: TGTGCCAGCAGCCCGGGACAGGGGACGGTAGAGCAGTTCTTC

J: TRBJ2-5
D: -
V: TRBV5-1
size: few
length: 13
CDR3: CASSFSGQETQYF
DNA: TGCGCCAGCAGCTTCAGCGGCCAAGAGACCCAGTACTTC

J: TRBJ2-1
D: TRBD2
V: TRBV7-9
size: -
length: 16
CDR3: CATTGLAGARLDEQFF
DNA: TGTGCCACTACGGGACTAGCGGGCGCCCGGTTGGATGAGCAGTTCTTC

J: TRBJ2-7
D: TRBD2
V: TRBV5-1
size: -
length: 14
CDR3: CASSRAGDPNEQYF
DNA: TGCGCCAGCAGCCGAGCGGGAGACCCTAACGAGCAGTACTTC

J: TRBJ2-2
D: -
V: TRBV29-1
size: -
length: 11
CDR3: CSVADTGELFF
DNA: TGCAGCGTTGCTGACACCGGGGAGCTGTTTTTT

J: TRBJ2-1
D: -
V: TRBV5-8
size: many
length: 15
CDR3: CASSLNGGSYNEQFF
DNA: TGTGCCAGCAGCTTGAACGGCGGCTCCTACAATGAGCAGTTCTTC

J: TRBJ1-4
D: TRBD1
V: TRBV27
size: few
length: 15
CDR3: CASSFGPGQGEKLFF
DNA: TGTGCCAGCAGTTTTGGGCCGGGACAGGGGGAAAAACTGTTTTTT

J: TRBJ2-2
D: -
V: TRBV5-1
size: few
length: 14
CDR3: CASGHRRNTGELFF
DNA: TGCGCCAGCGGCCACAGGAGGAACACCGGGGAGCTGTTTTTT

J: TRBJ2-7
D: TRBD2
V: TRBV6-5
size: many
length: 15
CDR3: CASSYSFSGRVEQYF
DNA: TGTGCCAGCAGTTACTCGTTTAGCGGGAGGGTCGAGCAGTACTTC

J: TRBJ2-7
D: -
V: TRBV12-3/TRBV12-4
size: many
length: 14
CDR3: CASTRAASSYEQYF
DNA: TGTGCCAGCACTCGGGCCGCCAGCTCCTACGAGCAGTACTTC

J: TRBJ2-3
D: TRBD2
V: TRBV6-1
size: once
length: 17
CDR3: CASAGSSGRPSTDTQYF
DNA: TGTGCCAGCGCAGGGTCTAGCGGGAGGCCGAGCACAGATACGCAGTATTTT

J: TRBJ1-2
D: -
V: TRBV6-5
size: -
length: 14
CDR3: CASSYDAANYGYTF
DNA: TGTGCCAGCAGTTACGATGCAGCTAACTATGGCTACACCTTC

J: TRBJ2-1
D: -
V: TRBV12-3/TRBV12-4
size: many
length: 12
CDR3: CASSSVGYEQFF
DNA: TGTGCCAGCAGTTCAGTAGGATATGAGCAGTTCTTC

J: TRBJ2-1
D: -
V: TRBV20-1
size: few
length: 15
CDR3: CSARSDRSIYNEQFF
DNA: TGCAGTGCTAGATCGGACCGCTCGATTTACAATGAGCAGTTCTTC

J: TRBJ2-2
D: -
V: TRBV4-1
size: few
length: 14
CDR3: CASSTGVHTGELFF
DNA: TGCGCCAGCAGCACCGGGGTTCACACCGGGGAGCTGTTTTTT

J: TRBJ1-6
D: -
V: TRBV6-1
size: few
length: 16
CDR3: CASSEQLGFNPSPLHF
DNA: TGTGCCAGCAGTGAACAATTGGGTTTTAACCCTTCACCCCTCCACTTT

J: TRBJ2-7
D: -
V: TRBV29-1
size: many
length: 13
CDR3: CSVVAGPTYEQYF
DNA: TGCAGCGTTGTGGCCGGGCCAACCTACGAGCAGTACTTC

J: TRBJ1-2
D: -
V: TRBV10-3
size: few
length: 15
CDR3: CAIRTGFGGNYGYTF
DNA: TGTGCCATCAGGACGGGGTTTGGAGGAAACTATGGCTACACCTTC

J: TRBJ2-7
D: TRBD1
V: TRBV5-1
size: few
length: 14
CDR3: CASSWGQWPLEQYF
DNA: TGCGCCAGCAGCTGGGGACAGTGGCCACTCGAGCAGTACTTC

J: TRBJ2-1
D: TRBD2
V: TRBV20-1
size: -
length: 16
CDR3: CSARPGAAGGPNEQFF
DNA: TGCAGTGCTAGGCCAGGGGCAGCGGGAGGGCCAAATGAGCAGTTCTTC

J: TRBJ1-5
D: -
V: TRBV12-3/TRBV12-4
size: few
length: 15
CDR3: CASSQGRLSNQPQHF
DNA: TGTGCCAGCAGCCAGGGGAGGTTGAGCAATCAGCCCCAGCATTTT

J: TRBJ2-7
D: TRBD2
V: TRBV7-8
size: -
length: 15
CDR3: CASSLRRTSAYEQYF
DNA: TGTGCCAGCAGCTTAAGGAGGACTAGTGCATACGAGCAGTACTTC

J: TRBJ2-5
D: -
V: TRBV29-1
size: -
length: 14
CDR3: CSVSAETSMETQYF
DNA: TGCAGCGTCTCGGCGGAGACTTCGATGGAGACCCAGTACTTC

J: TRBJ1-1
D: TRBD1
V: TRBV7-8
size: few
length: 13
CDR3: CASSTRQGLEAFF
DNA: TGTGCCAGCAGCACGCGACAGGGTCTTGAAGCTTTCTTT